The TCR beta chain under discussion was sequenced for a study of immune evolution from preneoplasia to lung adenocarcinoma. Germline V gene data show CDR1 as SQVTM and CDR2 as ANQGSEA. The CDR3 totals 11 residues. Sequenced by immunoSEQ multiplex PCR; TCRdb stores in-frame clones only, minus some. The data contain about 5,000 clones, 70% to 90% of them singletons. The sample comprised FFPE minimally invasive lung adenocarcinoma tissue. The receptor was derived from a person between 55 and 80 years old with lung adenocarcinoma. V gene TRBV29-1 combines with J gene TRBJ1-3; D gene ambiguous. The DNA of the CDR3 is TGCTGCACACGGTCTGGAAACACCATATATTTT. This gives the protein CCTRSGNTIYF.